This TCR beta chain appears in the sequencing data of a study of blood T cell repertoires in COVID-19. CDR1 is SGHRS, CDR2 YFSETQ, per germline. This CDR3 has 15 residues. The V gene end was trimmed by 5 bases and the J gene end by 7 bases; junction bases not matched to a gene: 11. In the original analysis: Amplification with reference gene primers provided the estimates of nucleated cell counts. TCRdb keeps only in-frame clones here, not all; method: immunoSEQ multiplex PCR. V and J calls and clone size follow that table, whereas D and trimming were derived from the DNA. The sample holds 200,000 or so clones; roughly 90% are singletons and the top ten take about 1.8%.

The TCR comes from a man aged 65 to 79 with acute or convalescent COVID-19. Source material: peripheral blood. J is TRBJ2-5 and V is TRBV5-1, with TRBD2 matching over 10 bases. In DNA, the CDR3 is TGCGCCAGCAGTTTGACTAGCGGGTATCCGGGGACCCAGTACTTC. Its translation: CASSLTSGYPGTQYF.